Shown below are 15 T cell receptor beta chains from a single sample sequenced in a study of blood T cells in healthy people across ages. For the second PCR, which ran for roughly 7 to 11 cycles, a sample-barcoded 5' primer and a J-beta primer mix were used. Each CDR3 protein is one row after TCRdb ran MiXCR on the 5' RACE reads. Of 1.5 million to 2 million distinct CDR3 sequences in the sample, 35% to 50% were seen once. Material for sequencing was blood. These receptor sequences come from a human donor in good health.

This clonotype has only a few counts. The V gene is TRBV20-1, the J gene TRBJ1-2; TRBD1 matches at 7 bases. Germline V gene data show CDR1 as DFQATT and CDR2 as SNEGSKA (reference sequence). J was trimmed by 3 bases and V by 0 bases; bases with no gene match: 1. The CDR3 runs to 13 residues. The chain's CDR3 is CSARDDRDYGYTF. As DNA, the CDR3 is TGCAGTGCTAGAGATGACAGGGACTATGGCTACACCTTC.

CDR3 nucleotide sequence: TGTGCCAGCAACCGTGTCGGGAGCGGGGGCACAGATACGCAGTATTTT. Residues: CASNRVGSGGTDTQYF. The genes are TRBV11-2 and TRBJ2-3; 7 bases line up with TRBD2. In germline, CDR1 is SGHAT, CDR2 FQNNGV. After removal of 7 bases from V and 1 base from J, the junction contained 11 bases not matched to a gene. The CDR3 consists of 16 residues.

This rearrangement joins TRBV20-1 to TRBJ2-3; D is unclear. The CDR3 is made up of 15 amino acids. Germline V CDR1 and CDR2: DFQATT, SNEGSKA (reference sequence). V was clipped by 5 bases and J by 0 bases, with 15 bases between them. The chain's CDR3 is CSAPLVSPSTDTQYF. As DNA, the CDR3 is TGCAGTGCTCCCCTAGTCTCTCCTAGCACAGATACGCAGTATTTT.

The chain couples TRBV28 to TRBJ2-6; D is uncertain. The CDR3 totals 14 residues. V lost 5 bases and J lost 2, with 7 bases in between. Germline CDR1 reads MDHEN; CDR2 reads SYDVKM. DNA of the CDR3: TGTGCCAGCAGTAACCGGGCTGGGGCCAACGTCCTGACTTTC. It translates to CASSNRAGANVLTF. Full variable domain (remainder filled in from reference TRBV28 and TRBJ2-6): DVKVTQSSRYLVKRTGEKVFLECVQDMDHENMFWYRQDPGLGLRLIYFSYDVKMKEKGDIPEGYSVSREKKERFSLILESASTNQTSMYLCASSNRAGANVLTFGAGSRLTVL.

In this sample, this clonotype turned up a few times. V gene TRBV5-5 combines with J gene TRBJ2-2; a possible D gene is TRBD1 (6 bases). This CDR3 contains 17 residues. CDR1 and CDR2 from the germline V gene are SGHKS and YYEKEE (reference sequence). Trimming took off 0 bases at V and 1 base at J, with 13 bases between the two ends. Here the CDR3 reads CASSLDPPTGNTGELFF. CDR3 in DNA: TGTGCCAGCAGCTTGGACCCCCCGACAGGGAACACCGGGGAGCTGTTTTTT.

Comments on this clonotype: Germline is not matched at one junction end, which may reflect a read error. J is TRBJ1-1 and V is TRBV6-2 or TRBV6-3, with D possibly TRBD1 on 5 matching bases. The CDR3 covers 16 residues. Germline CDR1 reads MNHEY; CDR2 reads SVGEGT. The CDR3 bases are TGTACCAGCAGTTACTCGATTCCGCAGGGGAACACTGAAGCTTTCTTT. Its protein product is CTSSYSIPQGNTEAFF.

The genes are TRBV10-3 and TRBJ1-2; D not certain. This CDR3 is 14 amino acids long. From germline, CDR1 is ENHRY and CDR2 SYGVKD. V lost 0 bases, J lost 4 bases, and 9 bases lay in between. Here the CDR3 reads CAISESGVGYGYTF. The CDR3, as DNA: TGTGCCATCAGTGAGTCGGGCGTAGGCTATGGCTACACCTTC.

The chain joins TRBV7-3 to TRBJ2-1; 9 bases fit TRBD2. The CDR3 is 15 amino acids. V was clipped by 5 bases and J by 7 bases; unmatched bases: 9. In germline, CDR1 is SGHTA, CDR2 FQGTGA. The CDR3 sequence is CASSLNSGGLNEQFF. CDR3 nucleotides: TGTGCCAGCAGCCTCAATAGCGGGGGTCTAAATGAGCAGTTCTTC.

This clonotype was seen a handful of times. The chain uses TRBV6-1 and TRBJ1-2, with D possibly matching TRBD1 (5 bases). Germline CDR1 and CDR2: MNHNS and SASEGT. V gave up 5 bases and J gave up 13 bases, with 20 bases separating them. The CDR3 spans 13 residues. The DNA of the CDR3 is TGTGCCAGCAGTCTGGGACCGAGATATGGGGTCACCTTC. Amino acid sequence: CASSLGPRYGVTF.

This sequence joins TRBV6-2 or TRBV6-3 and TRBJ2-7; the D call may be TRBD1 or TRBD2 (5 bases each). CDR1 is MNHEY and CDR2 is SVGEGT in the germline V gene. The CDR3 is made up of 14 amino acids. Trimming pared 2 bases from V and 3 bases from J, leaving 11 bases between. CDR3 coding DNA: TGTGCCAGCAGTTACGTGGGGGTCGGCTACGAGCAGTACTTC. As protein: CASSYVGVGYEQYF.

This clonotype showed up many times. The chain has TRBV7-2 and TRBJ1-2; 8 bases are shared with TRBD1. This CDR3 spans 14 amino acids. V shed 5 bases, J shed 3 bases, and the junction held 5 bases outside the gene matches. Germline CDR1 reads SGHTA; CDR2 reads FQGNSA. The CDR3 spells CASSARTGYYGYTF. The CDR3 region has the DNA TGTGCCAGCAGCGCCAGGACAGGGTACTATGGCTACACCTTC.

This clonotype was observed a few times. J is TRBJ2-1 and V is TRBV21-1; TRBD1, the table's D call, lacks a check against the DNA. TRBV21-1 is marked as a pseudogene. The CDR3 runs to 18 residues. CDR3 amino acids: CASSKALTDREDYNEQFF. In DNA form, the CDR3 reads TGTGCCAGCAGCAAAGCGCTGACGGACAGGGAAGACTACAATGAGCAGTTCTTC.

The genes are TRBV6-2 or TRBV6-3 and TRBJ1-1, with D uncertain. The germline V gene encodes CDR1 MNHEY and CDR2 SVGEGT. There are 12 residues in the CDR3. Trimming pared 6 bases from V and 6 bases from J, leaving 11 bases between. This chain's CDR3 is CASRTTPSEAFF. CDR3 nucleotide sequence: TGTGCCAGCAGAACGACTCCTTCTGAAGCTTTCTTT.

V gene TRBV27 combines with J gene TRBJ2-7; 8 bases line up with TRBD2. This CDR3 spans 17 amino acids. The germline CDR1 and CDR2 sequences are MNHEY and SMNVEV (reference sequence). V lost 6 bases and J lost 2; bases outside the gene matches: 15. The CDR3 spells CASSPGLARSHTYEQYF. DNA of the CDR3: TGTGCCAGCAGCCCTGGACTAGCTAGGTCTCACACCTACGAGCAGTACTTC.

In regard to this clonotype: A much more abundant neighbour one base away suggests this may be a read error. The chain has TRBV12-3 or TRBV12-4 and TRBJ1-5; no clear D. This CDR3 region has 15 residues. In nucleotides, the CDR3 is TGTGCCAGCAGTTTTGGAGGTTATAGCAGTCAGCCCCAGCATTTT. Residues: CASSFGGYSSQPQHF.